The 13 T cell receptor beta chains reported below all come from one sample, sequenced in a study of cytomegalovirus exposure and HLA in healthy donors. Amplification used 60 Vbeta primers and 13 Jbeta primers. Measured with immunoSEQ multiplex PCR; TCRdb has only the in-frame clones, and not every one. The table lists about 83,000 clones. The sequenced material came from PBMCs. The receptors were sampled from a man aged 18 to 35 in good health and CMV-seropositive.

The CDR3 region has the DNA TGTGCCAGCTCACCACCGTCAATAAGTATAGCCGGAAACACCATATATTTT. This translates into CASSPPSISIAGNTIYF. The chain recombines TRBV18 with TRBJ1-3, with unresolved D. The CDR3 totals 17 residues. From germline, CDR1 is KGHSH and CDR2 LQKENI. V shed 0 bases and J shed 4 bases, with 16 bases lying between them.

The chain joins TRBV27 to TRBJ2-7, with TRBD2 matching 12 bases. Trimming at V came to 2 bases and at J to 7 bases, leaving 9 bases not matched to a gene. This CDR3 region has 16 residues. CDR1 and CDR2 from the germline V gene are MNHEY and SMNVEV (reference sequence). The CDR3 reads CASSLRLAGGPGEQYF. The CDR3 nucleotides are TGTGCCAGCAGTTTAAGGCTAGCGGGAGGGCCTGGGGAGCAGTACTTC.

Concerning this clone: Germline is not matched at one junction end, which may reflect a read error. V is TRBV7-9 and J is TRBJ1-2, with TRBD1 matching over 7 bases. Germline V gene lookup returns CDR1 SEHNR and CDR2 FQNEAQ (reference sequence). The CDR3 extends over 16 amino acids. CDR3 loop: CASSLVGQSANYGYSF. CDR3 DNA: TGTGCCAGCAGCTTAGTGGGACAGTCGGCTAACTATGGCTACTCCTTC. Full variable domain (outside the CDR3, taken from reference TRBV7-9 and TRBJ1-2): DTGVSQNPRHKITKRGQNVTFRCDPISEHNRLYWYRQTLGQGPEFLTYFQNEAQLEKSRLLSDRFSAERPKGSFSTLEIQRTEQGDSAMYLCASSLVGQSANYGYSFGSGTRLTVV.

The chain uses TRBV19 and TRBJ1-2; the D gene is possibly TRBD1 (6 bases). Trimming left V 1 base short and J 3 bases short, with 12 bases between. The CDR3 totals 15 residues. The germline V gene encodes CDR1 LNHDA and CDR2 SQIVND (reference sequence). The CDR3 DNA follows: TGTGCCAGTAGTATAGTTGTAGGGGGGGACTATGGCTACACCTTC. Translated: CASSIVVGGDYGYTF.

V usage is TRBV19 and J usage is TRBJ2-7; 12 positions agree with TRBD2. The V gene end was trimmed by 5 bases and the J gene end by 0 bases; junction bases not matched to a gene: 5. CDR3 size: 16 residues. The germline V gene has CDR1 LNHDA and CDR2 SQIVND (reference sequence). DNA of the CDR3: TGTGCCAGTAGTCCTAGCGGGAGGGGTCCCTCCTACGAGCAGTACTTC. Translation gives CASSPSGRGPSYEQYF.

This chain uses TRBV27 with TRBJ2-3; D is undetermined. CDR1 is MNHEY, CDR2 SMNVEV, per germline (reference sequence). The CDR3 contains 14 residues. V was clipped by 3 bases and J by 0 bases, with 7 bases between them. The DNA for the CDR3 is TGTGCCAGCAGTTTTTACAGAAGCACAGATACGCAGTATTTT. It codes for CASSFYRSTDTQYF.

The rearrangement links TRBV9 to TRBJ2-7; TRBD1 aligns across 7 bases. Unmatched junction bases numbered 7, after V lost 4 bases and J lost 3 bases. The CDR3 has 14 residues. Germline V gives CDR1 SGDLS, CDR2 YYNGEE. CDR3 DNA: TGTGCCAGCAGCCCACAGGGGTTAGACTACGAGCAGTACTTC. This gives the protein CASSPQGLDYEQYF.

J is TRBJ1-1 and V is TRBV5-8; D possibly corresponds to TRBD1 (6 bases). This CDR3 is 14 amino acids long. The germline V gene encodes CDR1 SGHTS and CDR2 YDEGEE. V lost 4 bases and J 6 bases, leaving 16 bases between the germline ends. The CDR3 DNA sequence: TGTGCCAGCAGCCGCTGGGAGGGGGTGGCTGAAGCTTTCTTT. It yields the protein CASSRWEGVAEAFF. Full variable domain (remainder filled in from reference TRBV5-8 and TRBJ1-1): EAGVTQSPTHLIKTRGQQATLRCSPISGHTSVYWYQQALGLGLQFLLWYDEGEERNRGNFPPRFSGRQFPNYSSELNVNALELEDSALYLCASSRWEGVAEAFFGQGTRLTVV.

The CDR3 DNA reads as TGTGCCAGCAGCTTAGAACGGGGATACGAGCAGTACTTC. Translated: CASSLERGYEQYF. The rearrangement joins TRBV11-2 to TRBJ2-7; a weak D match, TRBD2 (5 bases). The CDR3 has 13 amino acids. V lost 0 bases and J 4 bases, leaving 7 bases between the germline ends. Germline V gene lookup returns CDR1 SGHAT and CDR2 FQNNGV. Variable domain in full (rest from reference TRBV11-2 and TRBJ2-7): EAGVAQSPRYKIIEKRQSVAFWCNPISGHATLYWYQQILGQGPKLLIQFQNNGVVDDSQLPKDRFSAERLKGVDSTLKIQPAKLEDSAVYLCASSLERGYEQYFGPGTRLTVT.

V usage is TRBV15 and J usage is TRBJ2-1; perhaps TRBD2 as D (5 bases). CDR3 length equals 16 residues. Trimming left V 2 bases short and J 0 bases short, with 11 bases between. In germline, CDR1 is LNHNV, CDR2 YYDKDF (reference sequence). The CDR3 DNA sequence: TGTGCCACCAGCAGATTTCAGCGGAGCTCCTACAATGAGCAGTTCTTC. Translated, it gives CATSRFQRSSYNEQFF.

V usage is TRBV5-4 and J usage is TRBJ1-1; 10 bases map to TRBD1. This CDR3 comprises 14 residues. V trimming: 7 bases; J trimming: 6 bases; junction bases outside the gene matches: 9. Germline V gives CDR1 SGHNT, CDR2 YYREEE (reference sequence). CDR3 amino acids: CASADRGRLAEAFF. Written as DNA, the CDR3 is TGTGCCAGCGCTGACAGGGGGCGCTTGGCTGAAGCTTTCTTT.

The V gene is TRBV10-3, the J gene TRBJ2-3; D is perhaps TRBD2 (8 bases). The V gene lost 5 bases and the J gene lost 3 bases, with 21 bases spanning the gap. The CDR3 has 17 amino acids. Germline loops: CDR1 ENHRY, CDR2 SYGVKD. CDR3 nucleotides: TGTGCCATCAGTCCAGGGGGAAGCGGGAGTGGTACAGATACGCAGTATTTT. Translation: CAISPGGSGSGTDTQYF.

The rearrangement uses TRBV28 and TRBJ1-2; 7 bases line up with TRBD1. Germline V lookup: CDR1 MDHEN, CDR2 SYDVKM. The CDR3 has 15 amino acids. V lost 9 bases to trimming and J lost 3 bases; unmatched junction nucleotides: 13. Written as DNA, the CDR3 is TGTGCCAGTAAGATCAGGGGGGAAGGGCACTATGGCTACACCTTC. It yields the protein CASKIRGEGHYGYTF.